This T cell receptor (beta chain) was obtained from a study of T cell repertoires in cytomegalovirus infection. Study-wide background: Public TCR beta signatures were indicative of both CMV infection and a matching HLA type. Findings and limits, study-wide: In two of eight donors, the top clonotype was HLA-C-restricted CMV-specific. Cumulative public TCR beta family frequency identified CMV carriers with the relevant HLA.

Germline values: CDR1 MDHEN, CDR2 SYDVKM. V dropped 1 base and J dropped 12 bases, with 16 bases sitting between them. The CDR3 consists of 15 residues. One entry per CDR3 protein results from TCRdb running MiXCR on the reads. The data show just under 550,000 distinct CDR3 sequences, with around 27% seen just once and about 13% held by the top ten. As to this clonotype: No antigen is known for it.

The chain uses TRBV28 and TRBJ1-6; tentatively, D is TRBD1 (5 bases). Sequenced input: PBMCs. The sequence was obtained from a human donor in good health (CMV status not recorded). Some clones in this sample may be carry-over from other donors' samples. In DNA, the CDR3 is TGTGCCAGCAGTTTATACCTAGGGTCGGGGCAACCCCTCCACTTT. Translating gives CASSLYLGSGQPLHF.